These T cell receptor beta chains were read from a single sample in a study of OX40 agonist ivuxolimab in advanced cancers. Using immunoSEQ multiplex PCR, the repertoire was profiled, and TCRdb retains in-frame clones only, with some absent. The data contain 83,000 or so clones, approximately 83% of them singletons. Sequences were derived from CD4+ or CD8+ T cells sorted from blood, sampled in a trial of the OX40 agonist ivuxolimab. These receptors originate from an adult with an advanced solid tumor such as melanoma, head and neck, liver or kidney cancer. CDR3s include the opening cysteine and the closing phenylalanine or tryptophan. The order of the fields is V gene, clone size, J gene, D gene, CDR3 protein, CDR3 DNA. The D gene is left open where the match is weak. Expanded clones get a size class; other rows say once, few or many, or leave the size out.

>TRBV5-6|NA|TRBJ1-1|NA
CASSFRTEGEAFF
TGTGCCAGCAGCTTTAGGACAGAGGGTGAAGCTTTCTTT
>TRBV4-3|NA|TRBJ2-4|TRBD2
CASSQGLAGGGQYF
TGCGCCAGCAGCCAAGGCCTAGCGGGAGGTGGCCAGTACTTC
>TRBV10-2|NA|TRBJ1-2|NA
CASSDPYGPGRYTF
TGCGCCAGCAGTGACCCCTACGGCCCAGGCCGGTACACCTTC
>TRBV10-3|NA|TRBJ1-1|TRBD1
CAIRSGQGAGRATEAFF
TGTGCCATCAGATCGGGACAGGGGGCAGGGCGGGCCACTGAAGCTTTCTTT
>TRBV6-4|once|TRBJ1-4|NA
CASSDTPANEKLFF
TGTGCCAGCAGTGACACCCCAGCCAATGAAAAACTGTTTTTT
>TRBV5-4|few|TRBJ1-2|NA
CASSRGQSYGYTF
TGTGCCAGCAGCCGGGGGCAGAGCTATGGCTACACCTTC
>TRBV6-9|NA|TRBJ1-5|NA
CASKGLNSNQPQHF
TGTGCCAGCAAGGGGCTTAATAGCAATCAGCCCCAGCATTTT
>TRBV27|NA|TRBJ2-7|NA
CASRQSTGSSYEQYF
TGTGCCAGCAGGCAATCGACAGGATCCTCCTACGAGCAGTACTTC
>TRBV30|NA|TRBJ2-7|TRBD1
CACQFRDRAYEQYF
TGTGCCTGTCAATTCCGGGACAGGGCCTACGAGCAGTACTTC
>TRBV5-1|NA|TRBJ2-7|TRBD1
CASSRSTGEAYEQYF
TGCGCCAGCTCACGCTCGACAGGGGAGGCCTACGAGCAGTACTTC
>TRBV4-3|once|TRBJ2-3|TRBD2
CASHSIPAGDTQYF
TGCGCCAGCCACAGTATTCCAGCGGGGGATACGCAGTATTTT